These 29 T cell receptor beta chains were sequenced from one sample in a study of identical twins. TCRdb ran MiXCR on the 5' RACE reads and lists one entry per CDR3 protein. The profile shows 430,000 or so distinct CDR3 sequences, around 24% of them singletons. These sequences were also reported in another study, on T cells expressing NK-cell markers.

The sample comprised CD4+ T cells sorted from blood. These receptors all come from a woman in her late teens or twenties in good health.

This clonotype came up a few times. The V call is TRBV5-1, the J call TRBJ2-7; possible D gene TRBD2, 5 bases. The ends were cut back, 2 bases at V and 6 bases at J, with 12 bases in the middle. Germline V lookup: CDR1 SGHRS, CDR2 YFSETQ. This CDR3 spans 13 amino acids. Here the CDR3 reads CASSFAGGREQYF. CDR3 nucleotides: TGCGCCAGCAGCTTTGCCGGAGGACGCGAGCAGTACTTC.

This chain connects TRBV5-4 to TRBJ1-1, with TRBD1 as a possible D gene (6 bases). V was pared by 1 base and J by 11 bases, with 12 bases between. The CDR3 is 12 residues long. Germline-derived CDR1 and CDR2 are SGHNT and YYREEE (reference sequence). The CDR3, as DNA: TGTGCCAGCAGCTTGTTTAAGGGGGGGGCTTTCTTT. Translated, it gives CASSLFKGGAFF.

The chain recombines TRBV6-5 with TRBJ2-1, with TRBD1 as a possible D gene (6 bases). This CDR3 region has 14 residues. Trimming took off 0 bases at V and 7 bases at J, with 10 bases between the two ends. The germline CDR1 and CDR2 sequences are MNHEY and SVGAGI. The CDR3 DNA sequence: TGTGCCAGCAGTTACTCGACAGGACGAAATGAGCAGTTCTTC. Residues: CASSYSTGRNEQFF.

This chain connects TRBV20-1 to TRBJ1-1, with 8 nucleotides matching TRBD1. CDR3 length equals 15 residues. Trimming cost V 2 bases and J 3 bases; bases outside gene matches: 8. CDR1 is DFQATT, CDR2 SNEGSKA, per germline (reference sequence). Written as DNA, the CDR3 is TGCAGTGCTAGAACAGGGGGGGTTAGAGACACTGAAGCTTTCTTT. It translates to CSARTGGVRDTEAFF.

The chain combines TRBV6-5 with TRBJ1-1; D is possibly TRBD1 (5 bases). Trimming pared 0 bases from V and 5 bases from J, leaving 7 bases between. The CDR3 consists of 13 residues. CDR1 MNHEY and CDR2 SVGAGI come from the germline V gene. This CDR3 reads CASSYSGETEAFF. CDR3 nucleotides: TGTGCCAGCAGTTACTCGGGGGAGACTGAAGCTTTCTTT.

This clonotype was counted a few times. V usage is TRBV5-1 and J usage is TRBJ2-3, with TRBD1 matching 8 bases. V gave up 7 bases and J gave up 2 bases; unmatched junction bases: 6. The CDR3 spans 14 residues. From germline, CDR1 is SGHRS and CDR2 YFSETQ. The CDR3 region has the DNA TGCGCCAGCGGACGACAGGGGTTCACAGATACGCAGTATTTT. It encodes CASGRQGFTDTQYF.

This clonotype was counted a few times. The chain links TRBV20-1 to TRBJ1-4, with D possibly being TRBD1 (5 bases). In germline, CDR1 is DFQATT, CDR2 SNEGSKA (reference sequence). V was trimmed by 5 bases and J by 2 bases, leaving 15 bases between them. The CDR3 is made up of 15 amino acids. This chain's CDR3 is CSAALPGGTNEKLFF. The DNA for the CDR3 is TGCAGTGCTGCCCTCCCGGGGGGGACTAATGAAAAACTGTTTTTT.

The V and J genes are TRBV20-1 and TRBJ2-3; 7 bases align to TRBD2. The length of the CDR3 is 16 residues. V was clipped by 3 bases and J by 3 bases; unmatched bases: 12. Germline V CDR1 and CDR2: DFQATT, SNEGSKA (reference sequence). This chain's CDR3 is CSASRRLAESTDTQYF. The CDR3 DNA is TGCAGTGCTAGTCGTAGGCTAGCGGAGAGTACAGATACGCAGTATTTT.

The chain has TRBV15 and TRBJ2-3; unclear D gene. Deletions cut 3 bases from V and 6 bases from J, with 4 bases between. There are 11 residues in the CDR3. Germline V gives CDR1 LNHNV, CDR2 YYDKDF (reference sequence). CDR3 sequence: CATSRWDTQYF. The DNA for the CDR3 is TGTGCCACCAGCAGGTGGGATACGCAGTATTTT.

The chain carries TRBV5-6 and TRBJ1-1; D not resolved. CDR1 and CDR2 from the germline V gene are SGHDT and YYEEEE. The CDR3 runs to 12 residues. The ends were cut back, 4 bases at V and 8 bases at J, with 12 bases in the middle. The chain's CDR3 is CASSLGSIEAFF. The DNA for the CDR3 is TGTGCCAGCAGCCTGGGATCGATAGAAGCTTTCTTT.

This chain uses TRBV29-1 with TRBJ2-5; 10 positions agree with TRBD1. CDR1 is SQVTM, CDR2 ANQGSEA, per germline. This CDR3 comprises 15 residues. Trimming cost V 5 bases and J 5 bases; bases outside gene matches: 11. CDR3 sequence (DNA): TGCAGCGTTTGTAGGGACAGGGGCTTTGCGGAGACCCAGTACTTC. Its translation: CSVCRDRGFAETQYF. The full variable domain, its missing parts supplied by reference TRBV29-1 and TRBJ2-5, is SAVISQKPSRDICQRGTSLTIQCQVDSQVTMMFWYRQQPGQSLTLIATANQGSEATYESGFVIDKFPISRPNLTFSTLTVSNMSPEDSSIYLCSVCRDRGFAETQYFGPGTRLLVL.

This chain joins TRBV4-2 and TRBJ2-7; possible D gene TRBD1, 5 bases. CDR3 size: 15 residues. Germline-derived CDR1 and CDR2 are LGHNA and YNFKEQ. V lost 5 bases and J 6 bases, leaving 20 bases between the germline ends. The CDR3 loop is CASSSRGARSAEQYF. CDR3 DNA: TGTGCCAGCAGCTCAAGGGGCGCTAGGTCGGCCGAGCAGTACTTC.

This clonotype was observed a handful of times. The chain joins TRBV12-3 or TRBV12-4 to TRBJ2-3; D is unresolved. V gave up 6 bases and J gave up 0 bases, with 10 bases separating them. This CDR3 contains 14 residues. CDR3 sequence reads: CASRLSASTDTQYF. CDR3 nucleotides: TGTGCCAGCAGACTAAGCGCTAGCACAGATACGCAGTATTTT.

The CDR3 reads CASSRGAGAGEQFF. The CDR3 DNA sequence: TGTGCCAGCAGTAGGGGTGCGGGTGCGGGGGAGCAGTTCTTC. This chain uses TRBV12-3 or TRBV12-4 with TRBJ2-1, with D perhaps matching TRBD2 (6 bases). Trimming shortened V by 5 bases and J by 10 bases, and 18 bases separated the two germline ends. This CDR3 is 14 amino acids long.

The chain combines TRBV11-1 with TRBJ2-1, with 10 bases lining up with TRBD1. CDR1 and CDR2 (germline): SGHAT, FQDESV (reference sequence). The V segment lost 2 bases and the J segment 6 bases; nucleotides outside the gene matches: 16. This CDR3 has 19 residues. The CDR3 region is CASSLFWDRGTRRVNEQFF. CDR3 nucleotides: TGTGCCAGCAGCTTATTCTGGGACAGGGGAACCCGGCGGGTCAATGAGCAGTTCTTC.

The CDR3 spells CASSPKTGAFAYNEQFF. Here the CDR3 DNA reads TGTGCCAGCAGCCCAAAGACAGGGGCGTTCGCCTACAATGAGCAGTTCTTC. The chain recombines TRBV9 with TRBJ2-1, with TRBD1 matching 8 bases. CDR1 is SGDLS and CDR2 is YYNGEE in the germline V gene. V was pared by 4 bases and J by 2 bases, with 11 bases of the junction left unmatched. The CDR3 length is 17 residues.

The CDR3 is CASSLSSKGGRTDTQYF. CDR3 bases: TGTGCCAGCAGCCTGTCTTCAAAGGGCGGGAGGACAGATACGCAGTATTTT. V is TRBV7-2 and J is TRBJ2-3; 8 bases match TRBD2. Germline V CDR1 and CDR2: SGHTA, FQGNSA. Trimming took 5 bases from V and 3 from J; bases not matched to a gene: 13. The CDR3 has 17 residues.

This sequence joins TRBV10-3 and TRBJ2-7; 7 bases align to TRBD1. Per germline, CDR1 ENHRY and CDR2 SYGVKD. CDR3 size: 12 residues. V was pared by 5 bases and J by 5 bases, with 3 bases of the junction left unmatched. The chain's CDR3 is CAISRDRHEQYF. CDR3 DNA sequence: TGTGCCATCAGTAGGGACAGACACGAGCAGTACTTC.

This clonotype was observed once. This chain connects TRBV30 to TRBJ2-7; D not certain. Germline values: CDR1 GTSNPN, CDR2 SVGIG (reference sequence). Trimming cost V 3 bases and J 3 bases, with 12 bases left between them. The CDR3 loop spans 13 amino acids. The CDR3 is CAWSPWRIYEQYF. The DNA of the CDR3 is TGTGCCTGGAGCCCTTGGAGAATCTACGAGCAGTACTTC.

The V call is TRBV20-1, the J call TRBJ2-2; D is undetermined. The CDR3 loop spans 13 amino acids. CDR1 DFQATT and CDR2 SNEGSKA come from the germline V gene (reference sequence). V was trimmed by 4 bases and J by 3 bases, leaving 9 bases between them. DNA for the CDR3: TGCAGTGCTACCTCGCCCGACACCGGGGAGCTGTTTTTT. It specifies CSATSPDTGELFF.

Written as DNA, the CDR3 is TGTGCCAGCAGCCGCGGGAGCGGGATCCCCTACGAGCAGTACTTC. This gives the protein CASSRGSGIPYEQYF. The chain carries TRBV6-2 or TRBV6-3 and TRBJ2-7, with 7 bases identical to TRBD2. The CDR3 totals 15 residues. The germline gives CDR1 MNHEY, CDR2 SVGEGT. Trimming cost V 6 bases and J 2 bases; bases outside gene matches: 10.

The sample holds many counts of this clonotype. The chain joins TRBV25-1 to TRBJ1-2, with D perhaps matching TRBD1 (6 bases). There are 15 residues in the CDR3. Trimming shortened V by 4 bases and J by 5 bases, and 17 bases separated the two germline ends. CDR1 and CDR2 (germline): MGHDK, SYGVNS. Here the CDR3 DNA reads TGTGCCAGCAGTGGATCGGGACAAGGAACGTATGGCTACACCTTC. Encoded protein: CASSGSGQGTYGYTF.

This clonotype turned up a few times. The chain employs TRBV3-1 and TRBJ2-7; D might be TRBD1 or TRBD2, each matching 5 bases. Trimming cost V 0 bases and J 2 bases, with 14 bases left between them. The CDR3 has 16 residues. CDR1 and CDR2 from the germline V gene are LGHDT and YNNKEL (reference sequence). The CDR3 here is CASSQDRGPGPYEQYF. CDR3 DNA: TGTGCCAGCAGCCAAGATCGGGGACCCGGTCCCTACGAGCAGTACTTC.

The chain uses TRBV18 and TRBJ2-7; D ambiguous. CDR1 and CDR2 from the germline V gene are KGHSH and LQKENI. The CDR3 sequence is 12 residues long. Trimming took 2 bases from V and 6 from J, leaving 8 bases between them. CDR3 in amino acids: CASSPVVGEQYF. In DNA, the CDR3 is TGTGCCAGCTCACCAGTAGTGGGCGAGCAGTACTTC.

The rearrangement uses TRBV5-1 and TRBJ2-2, with D tentatively TRBD1 (6 bases). This CDR3 region has 14 residues. Germline V gene data show CDR1 as SGHRS and CDR2 as YFSETQ. V lost 0 bases to trimming and J lost 8 bases, with 11 bases between them. CDR3 protein: CASSLGTVRGELFF. The DNA for the CDR3 is TGCGCCAGCAGCTTGGGGACAGTCCGAGGGGAGCTGTTTTTT.

This clonotype was picked up a small number of times. The DNA for the CDR3 is TGTGCCAGCAGCGCGACGGACTATAATGAAAAACTGTTTTTT. Translation gives CASSATDYNEKLFF. The rearrangement joins TRBV14 to TRBJ1-4; no firm D call. V lost 5 bases to trimming and J lost 4 bases, with 11 bases between them. The germline gives CDR1 SGHDN, CDR2 FVKESK. CDR3 length equals 14 residues.

In this sample, this clonotype turned up a few times. This chain links TRBV4-2 with TRBJ1-5; D may be TRBD1 (5 bases). The V gene lost 0 bases and the J gene lost 2 bases, with 11 bases spanning the gap. This CDR3 has 16 residues. In germline, CDR1 is LGHNA, CDR2 YNFKEQ. The CDR3 is CASSQEVSRGNQPQHF. The CDR3 bases are TGTGCCAGCAGCCAAGAAGTTTCCAGGGGCAATCAGCCCCAGCATTTT.

The chain has TRBV9 and TRBJ1-2; TRBD1 might be the D (6 bases). This CDR3 spans 15 amino acids. Germline V CDR1 and CDR2: SGDLS, YYNGEE. Trimming took off 0 bases at V and 6 bases at J, with 15 bases between the two ends. The CDR3 nucleotides read TGTGCCAGCAGCGTAGCTCCACGGGGGCGTGATGGCTACACCTTC. It encodes CASSVAPRGRDGYTF.

Worth noting for this clonotype: The junction shows a germline mismatch at one end, possibly a read error. The V gene is TRBV12-5, the J gene TRBJ2-7; tentative D call: TRBD2 (5 bases). This CDR3 contains 11 residues. Per the germline V gene, CDR1 is LGHNT and CDR2 is FRNRAP. The CDR3 reads CTSGPFYEQYF. DNA of the CDR3: TGTACTAGTGGTCCCTTTTACGAGCAGTACTTC. Supplemented by reference TRBV12-5 and TRBJ2-7, the full variable domain reads DARVTQTPRHKVTEMGQEVTMRCQPILGHNTVFWYRQTMMQGLELLAYFRNRAPLDDSGMPKDRFSAEMPDATLATLKIQPSEPRDSAVYFCTSGPFYEQYFGPGTRLTVT.